This entry lists 27 T cell receptor beta chains sequenced from one sample in a study of cytomegalovirus exposure and HLA in healthy donors. With 60 Vbeta and 13 Jbeta primers, the PCR was carried out. Libraries were prepared by immunoSEQ multiplex PCR; TCRdb keeps only in-frame clonotypes and omits some of them. The sample carries approximately 190,000 clones, approximately 78% recorded once. Sequences were obtained from PBMCs. The receptors come from a woman aged 45-65 years in good health and CMV-seropositive.

The V call is TRBV7-2, the J call TRBJ1-2; 8 bases are shared with TRBD1. Trimming at V came to 1 base and at J to 8 bases, leaving 9 bases not matched to a gene. This CDR3 contains 15 residues. Germline V gene lookup returns CDR1 SGHTA and CDR2 FQGNSA. The CDR3 coding sequence is TGTGCCAGCAGCTTAGGAACAGGGGGTTACGGAGGCTACACCTTC. This codes for CASSLGTGGYGGYTF.

V usage is TRBV29-1 and J usage is TRBJ2-1; D remains unclear. Germline CDR1 reads SQVTM; CDR2 reads ANQGSEA. The CDR3 sequence is 9 residues long. Trimming left V 6 bases short and J 12 bases short, with 9 bases between. In nucleotides, the CDR3 is TGCAGCGTGGGCCCTGGGCAGTTCTTC. Its translation: CSVGPGQFF.

Here the CDR3 reads CASSREGAAKNIQYF. DNA for the CDR3: TGTGCCAGCAGCCGAGAGGGTGCGGCCAAAAACATTCAGTACTTC. The rearrangement uses TRBV27 and TRBJ2-4; weak D call: TRBD2 (5 bases). Germline CDR1 and CDR2: MNHEY and SMNVEV (reference sequence). This CDR3 spans 15 amino acids. With 6 bases removed from V and 1 base from J, the gap between germline ends came to 13 bases.

This chain uses TRBV5-4 with TRBJ2-7; TRBD2 matches 10 bases. The CDR3 is 15 amino acids. CDR1 is SGHNT, CDR2 YYREEE, per germline (reference sequence). J gave up 7 bases and V 1 base, and 8 bases lay outside the gene matches. CDR3 coding DNA: TGTGCCAGCAGCTTGCCGGGACTAGCGTCCCGTGAGCAGTACTTC. Its translation: CASSLPGLASREQYF.

The chain carries TRBV7-9 and TRBJ2-3; D possibly corresponds to TRBD2 (5 bases). The V gene lost 4 bases and the J gene lost 0 bases, with 17 bases spanning the gap. The CDR3 sequence is 17 residues long. Per germline, CDR1 SEHNR and CDR2 FQNEAQ (reference sequence). The CDR3 reads CASSYRWSGTSTDTQYF. CDR3 bases: TGTGCCAGCAGCTACAGATGGAGCGGTACTAGCACAGATACGCAGTATTTT. The full variable domain, completed using reference TRBV7-9 and TRBJ2-3, is DTGVSQNPRHKITKRGQNVTFRCDPISEHNRLYWYRQTLGQGPEFLTYFQNEAQLEKSRLLSDRFSAERPKGSFSTLEIQRTEQGDSAMYLCASSYRWSGTSTDTQYFGPGTRLTVL.

This clone was seen only a few times. The J gene is TRBJ2-5, the V gene TRBV4-1; D is unclear. CDR1 is MGHRA, CDR2 YSYEKL, per germline. This CDR3 region has 11 residues. The germline V and J ends were trimmed by 3 bases and 5 bases, with 4 bases remaining between them. In DNA form, the CDR3 reads TGCGCCAGCAGCCAGTATGAGACCCAGTACTTC. Translation: CASSQYETQYF.

The V gene is TRBV19, the J gene TRBJ1-2; D is undetermined. Germline V CDR1 and CDR2: LNHDA, SQIVND (reference sequence). CDR3 size: 11 residues. This chain's CDR3 is CGAGDSYGYTF. For the CDR3, the DNA is TGTGGAGCCGGGGATTCCTATGGCTACACCTTC.

This clone was observed a handful of times. The chain has TRBV19 and TRBJ1-1; no firm D call. V was shortened by 8 bases and J by 1 base, with 20 bases between the two germline ends. This CDR3 contains 16 residues. Germline V gives CDR1 LNHDA, CDR2 SQIVND (reference sequence). CDR3 nucleotide sequence: TGTGCCAGTGTTAATAACCCGGGCGCGGGGAACACTGAAGCTTTCTTT. It codes for CASVNNPGAGNTEAFF. Combining the CDR3 with reference TRBV19 and TRBJ1-1 gives the whole variable domain DGGITQSPKYLFRKEGQNVTLSCEQNLNHDAMYWYRQDPGQGLRLIYYSQIVNDFQKGDIAEGYSVSREKKESFPLTVTSAQKNPTAFYLCASVNNPGAGNTEAFFGQGTRLTVV.

A few counts support this clone. One end of the junction varies from germline; a read error may be responsible. This chain links TRBV7-9 with TRBJ2-7; perhaps TRBD2 as D (7 bases). Germline CDR1 reads SEHNR; CDR2 reads FQNEAQ (reference sequence). The CDR3 is made up of 14 amino acids. The chain's CDR3 is CSSSSLAGANEQYF. The DNA for the CDR3 is TGTTCCAGCAGCTCCCTCGCGGGGGCAAACGAGCAGTACTTC.

V and J are TRBV14 and TRBJ2-2; 9 nucleotides align to TRBD2. This CDR3 region has 16 residues. Germline V gives CDR1 SGHDN, CDR2 FVKESK. The junction had 8 bases not matched to a gene; V was cut back by 4 bases and J by 5 bases. CDR3 sequence reads: CASSRVAGVFTGELFF. The CDR3 DNA sequence: TGTGCCAGCAGCCGAGTAGCGGGGGTTTTTACCGGGGAGCTGTTTTTT. Together with reference TRBV14 and TRBJ2-2, the CDR3 gives the full variable domain: EAGVTQFPSHSVIEKGQTVTLRCDPISGHDNLYWYRRVMGKEIKFLLHFVKESKQDESGMPNNRFLAERTGGTYSTLKVQPAELEDSGVYFCASSRVAGVFTGELFFGEGSRLTVL.

The V and J genes are TRBV27 and TRBJ1-1; 7 bases map to TRBD1. This CDR3 has 14 residues. V gave up 6 bases and J gave up 4 bases; unmatched junction bases: 8. Looked up from germline, CDR1 is MNHEY and CDR2 is SMNVEV (reference sequence). The CDR3 sequence: CASSPPTGVTEAFF. CDR3 bases: TGTGCCAGCAGCCCCCCAACAGGGGTCACTGAAGCTTTCTTT.

V usage is TRBV5-4 and J usage is TRBJ1-3; TRBD1 matches at 9 bases. This CDR3 is built from 16 residues. CDR1 SGHNT and CDR2 YYREEE come from the germline V gene (reference sequence). Trimming at V came to 2 bases and at J to 0 bases, leaving 3 bases not matched to a gene. This CDR3 is CASSLQGAFSGNTIYF. CDR3 DNA: TGTGCCAGCAGCTTACAGGGGGCGTTCTCTGGAAACACCATATATTTT.

V gene TRBV7-9 combines with J gene TRBJ2-2; a possible D gene is TRBD2 (7 bases). Trimming stripped 3 bases from V and 1 base from J, with 15 bases between. The V gene's germline CDR1 is SEHNR and CDR2 FQNEAQ (reference sequence). The CDR3 loop spans 17 amino acids. The CDR3: CASSLWGGRKNTGELFF. The CDR3, as DNA: TGTGCCAGCAGCTTGTGGGGGGGGCGAAAGAACACCGGGGAGCTGTTTTTT.

The DNA for the CDR3 is TGTGCCAGCAGCAGAGGGGGGGATCGAGGCTACACCTTC. Translated, it gives CASSRGGDRGYTF. J is TRBJ1-2 and V is TRBV28; a possible D gene is TRBD1 (6 bases). Germline loops: CDR1 MDHEN, CDR2 SYDVKM. There are 13 residues in the CDR3. The V gene lost 6 bases and the J gene lost 8 bases, with 16 bases spanning the gap.

As DNA, the CDR3 is TGTGCCAGCAAAGTAGCGGGAGTTGACTTAGATACGCAGTATTTT. Its protein product is CASKVAGVDLDTQYF. This sequence joins TRBV7-9 and TRBJ2-3, with 9 nucleotides matching TRBD2. The germline V gene has CDR1 SEHNR and CDR2 FQNEAQ (reference sequence). V trimming: 7 bases; J trimming: 5 bases; junction bases outside the gene matches: 10. This CDR3 spans 15 amino acids.

The gene calls are TRBV4-1 and TRBJ2-2; 10 bases fit TRBD2. Germline V CDR1 and CDR2: MGHRA, YSYEKL. The CDR3 spans 19 residues. V was clipped by 6 bases and J by 7 bases; unmatched bases: 20. The CDR3 protein is CASRPGLAGAGVGGGELFF. The CDR3 region has the DNA TGCGCCAGCAGACCCGGCCTAGCGGGAGCGGGGGTTGGTGGCGGGGAGCTGTTTTTT.

V and J are TRBV19 and TRBJ2-5, with TRBD2 matching 10 bases. The CDR3 consists of 17 residues. The trim removed 5 bases at V and 2 bases at J, leaving 11 bases unmatched. Germline values: CDR1 LNHDA, CDR2 SQIVND (reference sequence). This CDR3 is CASSLRGGLAAQETQYF. For the CDR3, the DNA is TGTGCCAGTAGTCTAAGAGGTGGACTAGCGGCTCAAGAGACCCAGTACTTC.

This clone occurred once. The V and J genes are TRBV7-9 and TRBJ2-1; 8 bases line up with TRBD2. The germline CDR1 and CDR2 sequences are SEHNR and FQNEAQ (reference sequence). The V and J ends lost 0 bases and 7 bases, in that order; junction bases with no gene match: 14. The CDR3 covers 18 residues. The CDR3 DNA reads as TGTGCCAGCAGCTTAGCGCGGGGTGCGGGGGGCCTGACTAATGAGCAGTTCTTC. It translates to CASSLARGAGGLTNEQFF.

CDR3 loop: CAISESMASGDYNEQFF. The CDR3 region has the DNA TGTGCCATCAGTGAGTCGATGGCTAGCGGCGATTACAATGAGCAGTTCTTC. The chain carries TRBV10-3 and TRBJ2-1; 7 bases match TRBD2. With V trimmed by 0 bases and J by 4 bases, 9 bases remained unmatched. The CDR3 runs to 17 residues. Germline CDR1 ENHRY, CDR2 SYGVKD.

Points on this clone: Sequence at one end of the junction differs from germline and may be a read error. Within the sample, other DNA sequences also encode this same CDR3. The chain carries TRBV6-5 and TRBJ1-5; D is possibly TRBD1 (5 bases). Germline V gene sequence: CDR1 MNHEY, CDR2 SVGAGI. CDR3 length: 15 amino acids. The chain's CDR3 is CASNYRQGGHQPQHF. The CDR3 region has the DNA TGTGCCAGCAATTACAGGCAGGGTGGACATCAGCCCCAGCATTTT.

The CDR3 loop reads CASSLETSPDTQYF. The CDR3 DNA reads TGTGCCAGCAGCTTAGAGACTAGCCCAGATACGCAGTATTTT. The chain couples TRBV11-2 to TRBJ2-3; 7 bases align to TRBD2. Germline trimming cut 0 bases from V and 4 bases from J; bases unmatched to any gene: 1. Looked up from germline, CDR1 is SGHAT and CDR2 is FQNNGV. The CDR3 length is 14 residues.

The chain is built from TRBV9 and TRBJ2-7; D not certain. This CDR3 has 14 amino acids. V was shortened by 1 base and J by 3 bases, with 11 bases between the two germline ends. The germline gives CDR1 SGDLS, CDR2 YYNGEE. The CDR3 protein is CASSVSGNSYEQYF. The DNA for the CDR3 is TGTGCCAGCAGCGTAAGTGGTAATAGCTACGAGCAGTACTTC.

The V gene is TRBV6-6, the J gene TRBJ1-1, with 8 bases that match TRBD1. The CDR3 is 13 amino acids. Germline trimming cut 6 bases from V and 4 bases from J; bases unmatched to any gene: 4. CDR1 MNHNY and CDR2 SVGAGI come from the germline V gene (reference sequence). The CDR3, as DNA: TGTGCCAGCAGCCCACAGGGGGGCACTGAAGCTTTCTTT. It specifies CASSPQGGTEAFF.

The chain uses TRBV11-2 and TRBJ2-3; TRBD2 might be the D (6 bases). Germline loops: CDR1 SGHAT, CDR2 FQNNGV. The CDR3 totals 15 residues. V lost 4 bases and J lost 4, with 15 bases in between. In DNA form, the CDR3 reads TGTGCCAGCAGCTCTAGGGCGGGGTTTGCAGATACGCAGTATTTT. Residues: CASSSRAGFADTQYF.

This chain joins TRBV28 and TRBJ1-2; D possibly corresponds to TRBD1 (6 bases). The CDR3 sequence is 12 residues long. From germline, CDR1 is MDHEN and CDR2 SYDVKM. V lost 5 bases and J lost 5, with 9 bases in between. In nucleotides, the CDR3 is TGTGCCAGCAGTCCCGGACAGTATGGCTACACCTTC. Protein product: CASSPGQYGYTF.

The chain joins TRBV7-3 to TRBJ2-6; D not resolved. Germline lookup yields CDR1 SGHTA and CDR2 FQGTGA. V lost 1 base and J lost 2, with 3 bases in between. This CDR3 region has 14 residues. The CDR3 loop reads CASSLITGANVLTF. CDR3 coding DNA: TGTGCCAGCAGCTTAATAACTGGGGCCAACGTCCTGACTTTC.

This clone showed up just a few times. This chain uses TRBV28 with TRBJ2-3; TRBD2 might be the D (5 bases). The CDR3 extends over 15 amino acids. The V gene's germline CDR1 is MDHEN and CDR2 SYDVKM. The V and J ends lost 1 base and 1 base respectively, with 9 bases between them. This chain's CDR3 is CASSLLATRTDTQYF. The CDR3 coding sequence is TGTGCCAGCAGTTTATTAGCGACCCGCACAGATACGCAGTATTTT.